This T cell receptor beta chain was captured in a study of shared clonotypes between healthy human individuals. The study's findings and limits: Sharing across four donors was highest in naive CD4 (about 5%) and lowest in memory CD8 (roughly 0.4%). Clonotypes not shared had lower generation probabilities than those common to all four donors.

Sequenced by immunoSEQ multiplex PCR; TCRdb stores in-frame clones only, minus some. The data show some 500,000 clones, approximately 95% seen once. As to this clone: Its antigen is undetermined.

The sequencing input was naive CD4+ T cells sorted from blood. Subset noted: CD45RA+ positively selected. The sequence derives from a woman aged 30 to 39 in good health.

Here the CDR3 reads CASTPSPAGEAFF. The CDR3 coding sequence is TGTGCCAGTACTCCCTCTCCGGCAGGGGAAGCTTTCTTT. J is TRBJ1-1 and V is TRBV19, with a possible D match to TRBD1 (5 bases). Germline assignment: CDR1 LNHDA and CDR2 SQIVND (reference sequence). CDR3 size: 13 residues. Trimming removed 7 bases from V and 8 bases from J, with 17 bases in between.